A single sample gave rise to the 18 T cell receptor beta chains below, sequenced in a study of T cell responses to AZD1222 COVID-19 vaccine. Only in-frame clones appear in the TCRdb table, and some are missing; sequencing was by immunoSEQ multiplex PCR. The repertoire has some 200,000 clones, more than 85% of them found once; the top ten carry approximately 3.7%. The sequencing used peripheral blood, collected 28 days after the second AZD1222 dose. All receptors come from an adult who received the AZD1222 COVID-19 vaccine.

The gene calls are TRBV28 and TRBJ1-2; D might be TRBD1 (5 bases). The CDR3 is 13 residues long. V was shortened by 2 bases and J by 4 bases, with 8 bases between the two germline ends. Germline V gene data show CDR1 as MDHEN and CDR2 as SYDVKM. In DNA form, the CDR3 reads TGTGCCAGCAGTTTAGGGACGTCCTATGGCTACACCTTC. This encodes CASSLGTSYGYTF.

The rearrangement uses TRBV7-2 and TRBJ2-5; 11 bases match TRBD2. Germline lookup yields CDR1 SGHTA and CDR2 FQGNSA. This CDR3 is built from 17 residues. J was trimmed by 6 bases and V by 0 bases; bases with no gene match: 9. DNA for the CDR3: TGTGCCAGCAGCTTAGCTGGCCCGACTAGCGGGAAAAAGACCCAGTACTTC. Protein sequence: CASSLAGPTSGKKTQYF.

The chain is built from TRBV5-1 and TRBJ1-6; D is possibly TRBD1 (6 bases). Looked up from germline, CDR1 is SGHRS and CDR2 is YFSETQ. The CDR3 is 15 residues long. Between the trimmed V and J ends, which lost 0 bases and 10 bases, there was a span of 14 bases. The CDR3: CASSLGPGASSPLHF. The DNA for the CDR3 is TGCGCCAGCAGCTTGGGTCCAGGGGCCAGCTCACCCCTCCACTTT.

The V and J genes are TRBV20-1 and TRBJ2-5, with D tentatively TRBD1 or TRBD2 (5 bases each). Germline loops: CDR1 DFQATT, CDR2 SNEGSKA (reference sequence). Between the trimmed V and J ends, which lost 5 bases and 2 bases, there was a span of 6 bases. This CDR3 has 11 amino acids. The CDR3 here is CSAWGQETQYF. CDR3 sequence (DNA): TGCAGTGCTTGGGGGCAAGAGACCCAGTACTTC.

The chain uses TRBV5-4 and TRBJ2-4, with 7 bases that match TRBD1. The CDR3 has 16 amino acids. Trimming at V came to 5 bases and at J to 2 bases, leaving 10 bases not matched to a gene. Germline lookup yields CDR1 SGHNT and CDR2 YYREEE (reference sequence). CDR3: CASSRQGSAPKNIQYF. CDR3 nucleotides: TGTGCCAGCAGTCGACAGGGATCCGCCCCCAAAAACATTCAGTACTTC.

The chain is built from TRBV18 and TRBJ1-1; TRBD1 matches 7 bases. The CDR3 extends over 16 amino acids. Losses at the gene ends were 4 bases for V and 2 bases for J; bases not matched to a gene: 10. Germline V gene data show CDR1 as KGHSH and CDR2 as LQKENI. The CDR3 bases are TGTGCCAGCTCACACGGAACCGGGACAGCCAACACTGAAGCTTTCTTT. Amino acids: CASSHGTGTANTEAFF.

This chain joins TRBV7-8 and TRBJ2-7, with D possibly being TRBD2 (5 bases). Germline CDR1 is SGHVS and CDR2 is FQNEAQ. This CDR3 region has 14 residues. V lost 3 bases, J lost 7 bases, and 16 bases lay in between. CDR3 residues: CASSLLALTGEQYF. The DNA of the CDR3 is TGTGCCAGCAGCTTGTTGGCCCTTACGGGGGAGCAGTACTTC.

V gene TRBV9 combines with J gene TRBJ1-2, with D possibly being TRBD1 (6 bases). The CDR3 is made up of 12 amino acids. V dropped 6 bases and J dropped 4 bases, with 10 bases sitting between them. Per the germline V gene, CDR1 is SGDLS and CDR2 is YYNGEE. The CDR3 sequence: CASKTGGYGYTF. CDR3 DNA sequence: TGTGCCAGCAAGACAGGAGGCTATGGCTACACCTTC.

This rearrangement joins TRBV6-1 to TRBJ1-2, with D hard to call. Germline V CDR1 and CDR2: MNHNS, SASEGT. Trimming shortened V by 2 bases and J by 0 bases, and 10 bases separated the two germline ends. The CDR3 spans 15 residues. The CDR3 protein is CASSERTSSNYGYTF. In DNA form, the CDR3 reads TGTGCCAGCAGTGAACGTACTAGCTCTAACTATGGCTACACCTTC.

The J gene is TRBJ2-7, the V gene TRBV28; TRBD1 is a possible D gene (7 bases). The V gene's germline CDR1 is MDHEN and CDR2 SYDVKM. The CDR3 has 13 residues. The V end lost 2 bases, the J end lost 3 bases, and 8 bases lay between the germline ends. The CDR3 reads CASSLQGGYEQYF. The CDR3 bases are TGTGCCAGCAGTTTACAGGGGGGCTACGAGCAGTACTTC.

V and J are TRBV5-1 and TRBJ1-1; 7 nucleotides agree with TRBD1. Losses at the gene ends were 4 bases for V and 3 bases for J; bases not matched to a gene: 3. The CDR3 runs 13 residues. Germline lookup yields CDR1 SGHRS and CDR2 YFSETQ. Here the CDR3 DNA reads TGCGCCAGCAGCGGCGACAGGGACACTGAAGCTTTCTTT. It translates to CASSGDRDTEAFF.

The V call is TRBV9, the J call TRBJ2-2, with 13 bases that match TRBD2. Germline assignment: CDR1 SGDLS and CDR2 YYNGEE. This CDR3 is 18 amino acids long. Trimming took 4 bases from V and 4 from J; bases not matched to a gene: 10. The CDR3 DNA reads TGTGCCAGCAGCCAAGGACTAGCGGGAGAACCCGGCACCGGGGAGCTGTTTTTT. This codes for CASSQGLAGEPGTGELFF.

This chain joins TRBV7-2 and TRBJ2-1, with a possible D match to TRBD2 (5 bases). The CDR3 is 15 amino acids. The V and J ends lost 1 base and 6 bases respectively, with 13 bases between them. In germline, CDR1 is SGHTA, CDR2 FQGNSA. The CDR3 here is CASSLGVGEGNEQFF. CDR3 DNA sequence: TGTGCCAGCAGCTTAGGGGTGGGAGAGGGCAATGAGCAGTTCTTC.

This chain links TRBV3-1 (or the pseudogene TRBV3-2) with TRBJ2-7; D perhaps matches TRBD2 (7 bases). This CDR3 is 19 amino acids long. Trimming removed 0 bases at V and 0 bases at J, with 21 bases between. The V gene's germline CDR1 is LGHDT and CDR2 YNNKEL (reference sequence). CDR3: CASSQDRGWGTIFSYEQYF. CDR3 DNA: TGTGCCAGCAGCCAAGATAGGGGGTGGGGGACTATTTTCTCCTACGAGCAGTACTTC.

This clone appeared once. J is TRBJ2-3 and V is TRBV10-2; 8 nucleotides agree with TRBD1. The germline gives CDR1 WSHSY, CDR2 SAAADI. V lost 8 bases, J lost 6 bases, and 10 bases stayed unmatched. The CDR3 covers 14 residues. The CDR3 loop reads CASGGAGGRDTQYF. CDR3 DNA: TGCGCCAGCGGAGGGGCAGGGGGCCGGGATACGCAGTATTTT.

The J gene is TRBJ1-1, the V gene TRBV6-5; 7 bases map to TRBD1. Trimming at V came to 7 bases and at J to 1 base, leaving 6 bases not matched to a gene. The CDR3 is 14 amino acids. Germline CDR1 reads MNHEY; CDR2 reads SVGAGI. CDR3 bases: TGTGCCAGCACCCTGACAGGGCAGAACACTGAAGCTTTCTTT. It codes for CASTLTGQNTEAFF.

The V call is TRBV7-2, the J call TRBJ1-2; 12 bases fit TRBD1. Germline V gene sequence: CDR1 SGHTA, CDR2 FQGNSA. Trimming at V came to 5 bases and at J to 10 bases, leaving 8 bases not matched to a gene. The CDR3 runs to 14 residues. CDR3 in amino acids: CASSSRDRGPFYTF. The CDR3 region has the DNA TGTGCCAGCAGCAGCCGGGACAGGGGGCCCTTCTACACCTTC.

This rearrangement joins TRBV7-9 to TRBJ1-2, with a weak D call TRBD1 (6 bases). The germline gives CDR1 SEHNR, CDR2 FQNEAQ (reference sequence). The CDR3 runs to 14 residues. Trimming took off 0 bases at V and 8 bases at J, with 13 bases between the two ends. The chain's CDR3 is CASSLARGLGGYTF. The CDR3 coding sequence is TGTGCCAGCAGCTTAGCCAGGGGCCTGGGGGGCTACACCTTC. The entire variable domain, with the rest obtained from reference TRBV7-9 and TRBJ1-2, is as follows: DTGVSQNPRHKITKRGQNVTFRCDPISEHNRLYWYRQTLGQGPEFLTYFQNEAQLEKSRLLSDRFSAERPKGSFSTLEIQRTEQGDSAMYLCASSLARGLGGYTFGSGTRLTVV.